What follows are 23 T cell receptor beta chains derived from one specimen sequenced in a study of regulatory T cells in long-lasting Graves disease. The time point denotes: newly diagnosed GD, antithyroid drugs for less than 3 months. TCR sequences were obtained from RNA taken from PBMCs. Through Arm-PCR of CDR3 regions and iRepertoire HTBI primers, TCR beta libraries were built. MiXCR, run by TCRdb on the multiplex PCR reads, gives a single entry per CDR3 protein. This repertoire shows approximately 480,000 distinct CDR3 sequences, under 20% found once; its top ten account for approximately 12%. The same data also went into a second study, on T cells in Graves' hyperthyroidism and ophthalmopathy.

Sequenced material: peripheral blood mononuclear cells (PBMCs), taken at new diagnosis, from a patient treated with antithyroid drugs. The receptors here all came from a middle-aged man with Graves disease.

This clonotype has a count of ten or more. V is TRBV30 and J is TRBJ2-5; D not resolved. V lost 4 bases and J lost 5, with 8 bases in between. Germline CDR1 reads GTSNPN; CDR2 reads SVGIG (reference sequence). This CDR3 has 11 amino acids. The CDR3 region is CAWIASETQYF. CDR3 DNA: TGTGCCTGGATCGCTTCGGAGACCCAGTACTTC.

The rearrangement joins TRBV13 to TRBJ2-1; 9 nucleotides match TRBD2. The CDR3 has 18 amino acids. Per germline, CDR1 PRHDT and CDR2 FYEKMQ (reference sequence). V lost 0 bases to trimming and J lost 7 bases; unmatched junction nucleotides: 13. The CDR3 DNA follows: TGTGCCAGCAGCTTAGGTCCTGGAAGATTAGCGGGAGCAAATGAGCAGTTCTTC. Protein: CASSLGPGRLAGANEQFF.

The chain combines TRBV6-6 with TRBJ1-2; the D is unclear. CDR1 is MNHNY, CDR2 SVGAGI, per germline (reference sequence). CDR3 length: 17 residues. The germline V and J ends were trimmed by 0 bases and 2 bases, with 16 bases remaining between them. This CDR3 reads CASSYSLGNVPNYGYTF. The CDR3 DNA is TGTGCCAGCAGTTACTCGCTAGGAAATGTTCCCAACTATGGCTACACCTTC.

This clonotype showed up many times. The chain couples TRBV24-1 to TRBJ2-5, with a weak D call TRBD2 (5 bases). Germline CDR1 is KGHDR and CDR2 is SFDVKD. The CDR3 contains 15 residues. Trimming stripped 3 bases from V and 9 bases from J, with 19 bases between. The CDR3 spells CATSDPRGPLRAQYF. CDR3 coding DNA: TGTGCCACCAGTGATCCCCGAGGTCCTCTGAGGGCCCAGTACTTC.

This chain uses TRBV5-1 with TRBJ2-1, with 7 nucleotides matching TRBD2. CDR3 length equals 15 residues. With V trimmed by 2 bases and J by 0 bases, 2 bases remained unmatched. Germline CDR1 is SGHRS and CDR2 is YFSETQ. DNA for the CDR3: TGCGCCAGCAGCTTCAAGCGGGGCTCCTACAATGAGCAGTTCTTC. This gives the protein CASSFKRGSYNEQFF.

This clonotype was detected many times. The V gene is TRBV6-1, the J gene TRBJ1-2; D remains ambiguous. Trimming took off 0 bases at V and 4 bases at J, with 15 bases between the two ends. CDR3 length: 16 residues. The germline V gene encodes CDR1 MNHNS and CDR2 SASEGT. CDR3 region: CASSEAIHPGVYGYTF. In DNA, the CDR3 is TGTGCCAGCAGTGAAGCAATACACCCAGGTGTCTATGGCTACACCTTC.

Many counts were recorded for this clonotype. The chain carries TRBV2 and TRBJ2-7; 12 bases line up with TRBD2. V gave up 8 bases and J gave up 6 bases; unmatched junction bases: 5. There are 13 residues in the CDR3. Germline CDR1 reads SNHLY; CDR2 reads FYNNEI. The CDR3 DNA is TGTGCCAGCGCCCGGACTAGCGGGACCGAGCAGTACTTC. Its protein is CASARTSGTEQYF.

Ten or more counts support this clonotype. The CDR3 loop is CASSQGSGSRYEQFF. CDR3 coding DNA: TGTGCCAGCAGCCAAGGTAGCGGGAGTCGCTATGAGCAGTTCTTC. The J gene is TRBJ2-1, the V gene TRBV3-1; the match to TRBD2 covers 9 bases. CDR1 is LGHDT and CDR2 is YNNKEL in the germline V gene (reference sequence). Losses at the gene ends were 1 base for V and 8 bases for J; bases not matched to a gene: 6. The CDR3 totals 15 residues.

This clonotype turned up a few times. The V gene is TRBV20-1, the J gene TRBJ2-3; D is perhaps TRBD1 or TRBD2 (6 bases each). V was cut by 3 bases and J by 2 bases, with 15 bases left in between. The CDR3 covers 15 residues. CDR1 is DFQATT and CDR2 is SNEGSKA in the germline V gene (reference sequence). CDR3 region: CSASPTRDITDTQYF. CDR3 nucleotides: TGCAGTGCTAGCCCGACGCGGGACATCACAGATACGCAGTATTTT.

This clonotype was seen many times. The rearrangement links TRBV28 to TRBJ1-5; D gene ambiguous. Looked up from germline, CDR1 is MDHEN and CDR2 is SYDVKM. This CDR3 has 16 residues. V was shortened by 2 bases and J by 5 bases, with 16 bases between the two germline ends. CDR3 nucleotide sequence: TGTGCCAGCAGTTTAGTCGTCCGGGTGGGCGATCAGCCCCAGCATTTT. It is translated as CASSLVVRVGDQPQHF.

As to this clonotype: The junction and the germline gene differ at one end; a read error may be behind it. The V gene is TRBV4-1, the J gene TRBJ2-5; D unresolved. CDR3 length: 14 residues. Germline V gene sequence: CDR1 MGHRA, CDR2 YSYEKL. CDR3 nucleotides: TGCGCCAGCGGCCAGTCAGGAAATCAAGAGACCCAGTACTTC. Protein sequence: CASGQSGNQETQYF.

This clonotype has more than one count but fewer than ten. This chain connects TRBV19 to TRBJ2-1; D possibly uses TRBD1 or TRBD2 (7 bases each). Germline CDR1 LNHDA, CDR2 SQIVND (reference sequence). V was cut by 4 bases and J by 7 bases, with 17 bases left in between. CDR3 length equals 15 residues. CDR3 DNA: TGTGCCAGTAGTAGCAGACAGGGACTACCAAATGAGCAGTTCTTC. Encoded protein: CASSSRQGLPNEQFF.

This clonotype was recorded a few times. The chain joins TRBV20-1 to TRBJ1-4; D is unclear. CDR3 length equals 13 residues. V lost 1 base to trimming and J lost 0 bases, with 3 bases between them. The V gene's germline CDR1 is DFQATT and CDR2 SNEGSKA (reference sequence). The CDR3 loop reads CSARAATNEKLFF. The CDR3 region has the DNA TGCAGTGCTAGAGCGGCAACTAATGAAAAACTGTTTTTT.

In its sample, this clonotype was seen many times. The CDR3 reads CSASDPRERTDTQYF. As DNA, the CDR3 is TGCAGTGCTAGCGATCCGCGGGAGAGGACAGATACGCAGTATTTT. The rearrangement uses TRBV20-1 and TRBJ2-3, with 7 bases lining up with TRBD2. The CDR3 extends over 15 amino acids. CDR1 is DFQATT and CDR2 is SNEGSKA in the germline V gene (reference sequence). The V segment lost 3 bases and the J segment 3 bases; nucleotides outside the gene matches: 9.

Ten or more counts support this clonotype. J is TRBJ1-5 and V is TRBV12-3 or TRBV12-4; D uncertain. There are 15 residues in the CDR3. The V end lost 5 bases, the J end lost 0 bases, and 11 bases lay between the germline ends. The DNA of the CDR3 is TGTGCCAGCAGTCACACGGACCCTAGCAATCAGCCCCAGCATTTT. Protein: CASSHTDPSNQPQHF.

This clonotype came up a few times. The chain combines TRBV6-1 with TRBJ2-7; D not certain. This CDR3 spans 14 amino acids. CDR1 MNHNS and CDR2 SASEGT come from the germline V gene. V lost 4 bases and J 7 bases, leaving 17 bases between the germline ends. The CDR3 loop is CASSVTSHPIEQYF. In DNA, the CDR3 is TGTGCCAGCAGTGTGACCAGCCACCCTATTGAGCAGTACTTC.

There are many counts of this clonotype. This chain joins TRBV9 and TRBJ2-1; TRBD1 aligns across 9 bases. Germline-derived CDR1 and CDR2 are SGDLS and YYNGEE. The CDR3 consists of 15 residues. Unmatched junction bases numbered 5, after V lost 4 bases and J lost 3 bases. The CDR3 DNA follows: TGTGCCAGCAGCCGCCGGGACAGGGACTACAATGAGCAGTTCTTC. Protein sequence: CASSRRDRDYNEQFF.

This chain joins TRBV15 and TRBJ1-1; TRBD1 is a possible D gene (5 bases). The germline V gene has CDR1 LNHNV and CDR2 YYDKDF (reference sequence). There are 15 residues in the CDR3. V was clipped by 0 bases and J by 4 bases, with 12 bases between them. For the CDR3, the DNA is TGTGCCACCAGCAGAGACCTGACAGCGGGCACTGAAGCTTTCTTT. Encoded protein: CATSRDLTAGTEAFF.

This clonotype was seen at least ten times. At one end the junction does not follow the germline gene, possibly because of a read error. The DNA of the CDR3 is TGTGCTAGTGGCCCAACAGGGACCACGGGCACAAATACGCAGTATTTT. Amino acids: CASGPTGTTGTNTQYF. The chain links TRBV12-5 to TRBJ2-3; a possible D gene is TRBD1 (6 bases). This CDR3 has 16 amino acids. Germline values: CDR1 LGHNT, CDR2 FRNRAP.

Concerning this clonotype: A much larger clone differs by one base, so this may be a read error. CDR3 sequence: CGSSPLAGVGFTDTQYF. Here the CDR3 DNA reads TGTGGCAGCAGTCCACTAGCGGGAGTCGGCTTTACAGATACGCAGTATTTT. The chain joins TRBV6-2 or TRBV6-3 to TRBJ2-3; 11 bases align to TRBD2. This CDR3 region has 17 residues. The V gene's germline CDR1 is MNHEY and CDR2 SVGEGT.

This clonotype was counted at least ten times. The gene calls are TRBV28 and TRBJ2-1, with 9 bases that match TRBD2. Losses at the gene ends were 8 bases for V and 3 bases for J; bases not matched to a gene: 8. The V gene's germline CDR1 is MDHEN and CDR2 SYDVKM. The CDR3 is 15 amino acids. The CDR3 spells CASLPGLANYNEQFF. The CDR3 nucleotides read TGTGCCAGCCTCCCGGGACTAGCTAACTACAATGAGCAGTTCTTC.

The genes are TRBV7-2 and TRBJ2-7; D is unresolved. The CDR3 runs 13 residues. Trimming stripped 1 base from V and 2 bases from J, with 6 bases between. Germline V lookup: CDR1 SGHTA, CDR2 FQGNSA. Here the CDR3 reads CASSLDPPYEQYF. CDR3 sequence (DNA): TGTGCCAGCAGCTTAGACCCTCCCTACGAGCAGTACTTC.

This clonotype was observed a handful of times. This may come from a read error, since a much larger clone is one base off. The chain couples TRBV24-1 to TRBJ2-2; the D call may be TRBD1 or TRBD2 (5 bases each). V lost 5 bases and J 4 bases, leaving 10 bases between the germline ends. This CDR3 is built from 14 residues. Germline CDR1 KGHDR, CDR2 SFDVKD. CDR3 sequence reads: CATSGDGGTGELFF. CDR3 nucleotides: TGTGCCACCAGTGGGGACGGCGGCACCGGGGAGCTGTTTTTT.